This TCR beta chain originates from a study of identical twins. Overall study findings and caveats: Recombination models fit unrelated individuals' TCR alpha sharing but underestimated twins'. Insertions were fewer in abundant cord blood beta clonotypes, whereas memory repertoires showed none of this pattern. Invariant MAIT and iNKT cells are populations that could partly confound zero-insertion analyses.

TCRdb reanalysed the 5' RACE reads using MiXCR and keeps one entry per CDR3 protein. The table shows 450,000 or so distinct CDR3 sequences, with approximately 15% occurring only once. This clonotype occurred many times. Antigen unknown. Germline lookup yields CDR1 LGHNA and CDR2 YNFKEQ. V lost 0 bases to trimming and J lost 4 bases; unmatched junction nucleotides: 3. This CDR3 is built from 16 residues. The data also belong to a second study, concerning yellow fever vaccine responses in identical twins.

The J gene is TRBJ2-2, the V gene TRBV4-2; 9 bases match TRBD2. The receptor's source is a woman aged 18-30 years in good health. The sequencing sample was made of CD4+ T cells sorted from blood. The CDR3 nucleotides are TGTGCCAGCAGCCAAGAGGCTAGCGGGACCACCGGGGAGCTGTTTTTT. The encoded protein is CASSQEASGTTGELFF.